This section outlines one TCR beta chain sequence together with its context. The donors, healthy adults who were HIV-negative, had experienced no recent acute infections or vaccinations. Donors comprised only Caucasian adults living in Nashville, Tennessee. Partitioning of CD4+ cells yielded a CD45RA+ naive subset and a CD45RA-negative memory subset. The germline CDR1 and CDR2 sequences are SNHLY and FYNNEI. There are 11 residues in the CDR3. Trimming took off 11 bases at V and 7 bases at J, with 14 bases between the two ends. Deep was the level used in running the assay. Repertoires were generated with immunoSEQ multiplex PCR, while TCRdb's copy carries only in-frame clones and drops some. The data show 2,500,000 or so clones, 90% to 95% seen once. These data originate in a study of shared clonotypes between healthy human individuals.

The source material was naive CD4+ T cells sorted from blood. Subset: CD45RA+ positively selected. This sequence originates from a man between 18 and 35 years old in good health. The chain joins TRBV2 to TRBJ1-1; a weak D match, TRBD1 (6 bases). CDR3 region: CAGKTGREAFF. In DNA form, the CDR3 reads TGTGCCGGTAAAACAGGGCGTGAAGCTTTCTTT.